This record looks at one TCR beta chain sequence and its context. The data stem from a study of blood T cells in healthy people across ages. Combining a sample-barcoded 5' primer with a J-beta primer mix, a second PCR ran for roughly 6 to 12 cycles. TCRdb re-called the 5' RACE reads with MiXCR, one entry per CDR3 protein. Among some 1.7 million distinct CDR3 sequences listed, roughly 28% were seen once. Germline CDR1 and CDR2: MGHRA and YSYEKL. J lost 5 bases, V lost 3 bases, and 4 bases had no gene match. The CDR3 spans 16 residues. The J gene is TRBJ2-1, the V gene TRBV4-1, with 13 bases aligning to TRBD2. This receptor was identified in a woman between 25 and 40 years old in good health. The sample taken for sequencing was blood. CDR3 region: CASSHPGLAGDNEQFF. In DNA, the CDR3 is TGCGCCAGCAGCCACCCCGGACTAGCGGGGGACAATGAGCAGTTCTTC.